This TCR beta chain is from a study of T cell responses to AZD1222 COVID-19 vaccine. The study's findings and limits: Regions 160-218 and 743-854 held dominance among vaccine-associated CD4 TCRs, which spanned spike. Donor demographics were predominantly white British with a female majority; clonal diversity may be underestimated. Among those given AZD1222, only 5 to 7 were seropositive at baseline. Rises in breadth and depth of Spike-specific TCRs came after two AZD1222 doses.

This clone has more than one count but fewer than ten. Antigen unknown. The protocol was immunoSEQ multiplex PCR, while the TCRdb copy is restricted to in-frame clones and leaves out a portion. Here the sample spans 100,000 to 150,000 clones, about 79% being singletons. Sequencing was performed on peripheral blood, taken 28 days after the second AZD1222 dose. The origin of this receptor is an adult who received the AZD1222 COVID-19 vaccine.

The CDR3 bases are TGTGCCAGCGGACCAGGAAACACCATATATTTT. Translating gives CASGPGNTIYF. V is TRBV28 and J is TRBJ1-3, with D uncertain. Trimming stripped 8 bases from V and 4 bases from J, with 6 bases between. The CDR3 extends over 11 amino acids. Germline assignment: CDR1 MDHEN and CDR2 SYDVKM.